Below, 17 T cell receptor beta chains from the same sample are listed, as sequenced in a study of blood T cell repertoires in COVID-19. TCRdb keeps only in-frame clones here, not all; method: immunoSEQ multiplex PCR. The table includes 60,000 to 85,000 clones, roughly three quarters detected once. The sequencing sample was made of peripheral blood. Every receptor here comes from a human donor in a cohort sampled during active COVID-19.

For the CDR3, the DNA is TGTGCCAGTAGTATGAGACAGAAGACCTCAACTAATGAAAAACTGTTTTTT. Translation gives CASSMRQKTSTNEKLFF. The chain joins TRBV19 to TRBJ1-4; D perhaps matches TRBD1 (5 bases). This CDR3 is built from 17 residues. With 3 bases removed from V and 0 bases from J, the gap between germline ends came to 14 bases. Germline V gives CDR1 LNHDA, CDR2 SQIVND (reference sequence).

This clone occurred a few times. The CDR3 protein is CASTSNRAVYGYTF. The DNA of the CDR3 is TGTGCCAGCACCTCGAACAGGGCCGTCTATGGCTACACCTTC. V usage is TRBV7-2 and J usage is TRBJ1-2, with D possibly matching TRBD1 (6 bases). CDR3 length equals 14 residues. Germline CDR1 reads SGHTA; CDR2 reads FQGNSA. V gave up 7 bases and J gave up 4 bases, with 16 bases separating them.

The J gene is TRBJ1-1, the V gene TRBV18; D ambiguous. CDR3 length: 12 amino acids. Trimming pared 3 bases from V and 7 bases from J, leaving 9 bases between. The germline CDR1 and CDR2 sequences are KGHSH and LQKENI. In DNA form, the CDR3 reads TGTGCCAGCTCACCTCTCGTCTATGAAGCTTTCTTT. It is translated as CASSPLVYEAFF.

The chain couples TRBV6-5 to TRBJ2-1; 7 bases are a match to TRBD2. J gave up 6 bases and V 6 bases, and 5 bases lay outside the gene matches. This CDR3 has 13 amino acids. The germline V gene encodes CDR1 MNHEY and CDR2 SVGAGI. CDR3 in amino acids: CASRRGGGNEQFF. In DNA form, the CDR3 reads TGTGCCAGCAGACGAGGCGGGGGCAATGAGCAGTTCTTC.

This clone was counted between two and nine times. In nucleotides, the CDR3 is TGTGCCAGCAGCTTACGCGCAGGGAACTATGGCTACACCTTC. It translates to CASSLRAGNYGYTF. The gene calls are TRBV11-3 and TRBJ1-2; D possibly corresponds to TRBD1 (5 bases). Germline CDR1 SGHNT, CDR2 YENEEA. CDR3 length: 14 residues. With 2 bases removed from V and 2 bases from J, the gap between germline ends came to 9 bases.

The rearrangement links TRBV7-2 to TRBJ2-3; 11 bases match TRBD2. J gave up 7 bases and V 5 bases, and 11 bases lay outside the gene matches. Per germline, CDR1 SGHTA and CDR2 FQGNSA. CDR3 length: 16 amino acids. The chain's CDR3 is CASSHMLAGGQYTQYF. CDR3 sequence (DNA): TGTGCCAGCAGCCACATGTTAGCGGGGGGGCAATATACGCAGTATTTT.

J is TRBJ1-1 and V is TRBV7-3; tentative D call: TRBD1 (6 bases). The CDR3 has 15 residues. V was cut by 5 bases and J by 4 bases, with 17 bases left in between. Germline lookup yields CDR1 SGHTA and CDR2 FQGTGA. The CDR3 coding sequence is TGTGCCAGCAGCGGAACGCCGGGAGGGGGCACTGAAGCTTTCTTT. It yields the protein CASSGTPGGGTEAFF.

The chain uses TRBV27 and TRBJ1-1, with a tentative D call TRBD1 (6 bases). Germline values: CDR1 MNHEY, CDR2 SMNVEV (reference sequence). CDR3 length: 13 amino acids. Trimming stripped 6 bases from V and 3 bases from J, with 11 bases between. CDR3 loop: CASRSAGDTEAFF. DNA of the CDR3: TGTGCCAGCAGGTCCGCAGGGGACACTGAAGCTTTCTTT.

CDR3: CAWRDPGHRTNEKLFF. The CDR3 coding sequence is TGTGCCTGGAGGGACCCGGGACATAGAACTAATGAAAAACTGTTTTTT. The chain uses TRBV30 and TRBJ1-4; the D gene is possibly TRBD1 (6 bases). V was pared by 3 bases and J by 1 base, with 15 bases between. This CDR3 is built from 16 residues. Germline-derived CDR1 and CDR2 are GTSNPN and SVGIG (reference sequence).

The genes are TRBV6-6 and TRBJ2-2; 7 nucleotides agree with TRBD1. Per the germline V gene, CDR1 is MNHNY and CDR2 is SVGAGI (reference sequence). V was clipped by 5 bases and J by 1 base; unmatched bases: 7. The CDR3 loop spans 16 amino acids. CDR3 nucleotides: TGTGCCAGCAGTCTATCGAACAGGGGGAACACCGGGGAGCTGTTTTTT. The encoded protein is CASSLSNRGNTGELFF.

The gene calls are TRBV7-9 and TRBJ2-3; possible D gene TRBD2, 5 bases. Trimming pared 1 base from V and 4 bases from J, leaving 6 bases between. The germline CDR1 and CDR2 sequences are SEHNR and FQNEAQ (reference sequence). CDR3 length: 13 amino acids. CDR3 nucleotide sequence: TGTGCCAGCAGCTTAGTGGGAGCAGATACGCAGTATTTT. This codes for CASSLVGADTQYF.

The chain combines TRBV6-5 with TRBJ1-2; TRBD1 agrees at 8 bases. Unmatched junction bases numbered 6, after V lost 5 bases and J lost 7 bases. CDR3 length equals 13 residues. Germline-derived CDR1 and CDR2 are MNHEY and SVGAGI. The chain's CDR3 is CASSNPGGPGYTF. In DNA form, the CDR3 reads TGTGCCAGCAGTAACCCAGGGGGCCCTGGCTACACCTTC.

V gene TRBV4-2 combines with J gene TRBJ1-2, with 7 bases fitting TRBD1. The CDR3 is made up of 14 amino acids. The ends lost 0 bases at V and 2 bases at J; junction bases unmatched: 0. Germline values: CDR1 LGHNA, CDR2 YNFKEQ. CDR3 loop: CASSQEQGNYGYTF. CDR3 DNA: TGTGCCAGCAGCCAAGAACAGGGGAACTATGGCTACACCTTC.

The chain couples TRBV6-2 or TRBV6-3 to TRBJ2-3; 7 nucleotides line up with TRBD1. V shed 6 bases, J shed 2 bases, and the junction held 8 bases outside the gene matches. CDR3 length: 15 amino acids. Germline V gives CDR1 MNHEY, CDR2 SVGEGT. CDR3 DNA sequence: TGTGCCAGCAGCGAGACAGGGAATCCCACAGATACGCAGTATTTT. Its protein product is CASSETGNPTDTQYF.

This clone was observed a single time. The CDR3 is CASSRKDRHTNQPQHF. The CDR3 DNA sequence: TGTGCCAGCAGCCGGAAGGACAGGCACACGAATCAGCCCCAGCATTTT. The gene calls are TRBV5-6 and TRBJ1-5; 7 bases line up with TRBD1. In germline, CDR1 is SGHDT, CDR2 YYEEEE. Trimming removed 4 bases from V and 4 bases from J; junction bases left unmatched: 11. The length of the CDR3 is 16 residues.

The chain uses TRBV19 and TRBJ1-1; the match to TRBD1 covers 7 bases. Germline lookup yields CDR1 LNHDA and CDR2 SQIVND (reference sequence). The CDR3 contains 18 residues. The ends lost 7 bases at V and 5 bases at J; junction bases unmatched: 22. CDR3 in amino acids: CASKGTRGALRGSTEAFF. The CDR3 DNA reads as TGTGCCAGTAAAGGGACCAGGGGGGCGCTAAGAGGTAGTACTGAAGCTTTCTTT.

This clone was seen a single time. V gene TRBV7-9 combines with J gene TRBJ2-7; D unclear. Per the germline V gene, CDR1 is SEHNR and CDR2 is FQNEAQ (reference sequence). The CDR3 has 12 amino acids. Deletions cut 0 bases from V and 6 bases from J, with 6 bases between. In nucleotides, the CDR3 is TGTGCCAGCAGCTTAGCGGCCAGCGAGCAGTACTTC. This translates into CASSLAASEQYF. The whole variable domain, remainder taken from reference TRBV7-9 and TRBJ2-7, is DTGVSQNPRHKITKRGQNVTFRCDPISEHNRLYWYRQTLGQGPEFLTYFQNEAQLEKSRLLSDRFSAERPKGSFSTLEIQRTEQGDSAMYLCASSLAASEQYFGPGTRLTVT.